The 29 T cell receptor beta chains listed next were all sequenced from one sample in a study of blood T cell repertoires in COVID-19. TCRdb's table, derived via immunoSEQ multiplex PCR, lists solely in-frame clones and lacks some. The repertoire holds 250,000 to 350,000 clones, with more than 65% as singletons. The sequencing sample was made of peripheral blood. The receptors originated from a person aged 65 to 85 with COVID-19, enrolled during active disease.

This chain uses TRBV7-6 with TRBJ2-2, with TRBD2 identical over 9 bases. The CDR3 is made up of 17 amino acids. CDR1 is SGHVS, CDR2 FNYEAQ, per germline. J gave up 6 bases and V 3 bases, and 11 bases lay outside the gene matches. The chain's CDR3 is CASSFLPPAGGAGELFF. CDR3 nucleotides: TGTGCCAGCAGCTTCCTCCCCCCAGCGGGAGGTGCCGGGGAGCTGTTTTTT.

This chain connects TRBV11-2 to TRBJ2-3; 12 bases line up with TRBD2. Looked up from germline, CDR1 is SGHAT and CDR2 is FQNNGV. Germline trimming cut 5 bases from V and 2 bases from J; bases unmatched to any gene: 5. The CDR3 spans 16 residues. The CDR3 DNA reads TGTGCCAGCAGCCATGGACTAGCGGGGATCACAGATACGCAGTATTTT. Translation: CASSHGLAGITDTQYF. The variable domain in full, completed from reference TRBV11-2 and TRBJ2-3, reads EAGVAQSPRYKIIEKRQSVAFWCNPISGHATLYWYQQILGQGPKLLIQFQNNGVVDDSQLPKDRFSAERLKGVDSTLKIQPAKLEDSAVYLCASSHGLAGITDTQYFGPGTRLTVL.

The chain recombines TRBV11-2 with TRBJ2-7, with 8 bases fitting TRBD1. CDR3 length: 16 amino acids. The junction had 13 bases not matched to a gene; V was cut back by 1 base and J by 8 bases. The germline V gene encodes CDR1 SGHAT and CDR2 FQNNGV. The chain's CDR3 is CASSLGPSRQGQKQYF. For the CDR3, the DNA is TGTGCCAGCAGCTTAGGGCCCTCCCGACAGGGGCAAAAGCAGTACTTC. Looking up the rest from reference TRBV11-2 and TRBJ2-7 gives the full variable domain: EAGVAQSPRYKIIEKRQSVAFWCNPISGHATLYWYQQILGQGPKLLIQFQNNGVVDDSQLPKDRFSAERLKGVDSTLKIQPAKLEDSAVYLCASSLGPSRQGQKQYFGPGTRLTVT.

This clone was picked up a small number of times. The rearrangement joins TRBV19 to TRBJ2-1; D unresolved. Trimming shortened V by 5 bases and J by 7 bases, and 12 bases separated the two germline ends. This CDR3 comprises 13 residues. Germline V gene data show CDR1 as LNHDA and CDR2 as SQIVND (reference sequence). The chain's CDR3 is CASSRPIANEQFF. CDR3 nucleotide sequence: TGTGCCAGTAGTCGACCAATAGCTAATGAGCAGTTCTTC. Combining the CDR3 with reference TRBV19 and TRBJ2-1 gives the whole variable domain DGGITQSPKYLFRKEGQNVTLSCEQNLNHDAMYWYRQDPGQGLRLIYYSQIVNDFQKGDIAEGYSVSREKKESFPLTVTSAQKNPTAFYLCASSRPIANEQFFGPGTRLTVL.

CDR3 in amino acids: CASSLEGGGNQPQHF. As DNA, the CDR3 is TGCGCCAGCAGCTTGGAGGGAGGGGGCAATCAGCCCCAGCATTTT. The chain carries TRBV5-1 and TRBJ1-5; the D gene is possibly TRBD1 (5 bases). The V end was cut by 0 bases, the J end by 2 bases, with 9 bases between. Germline V CDR1 and CDR2: SGHRS, YFSETQ. This CDR3 region has 15 residues.

The J gene is TRBJ2-1, the V gene TRBV9; maybe TRBD1 (6 bases). This CDR3 has 17 amino acids. V dropped 2 bases and J dropped 5 bases, with 20 bases sitting between them. Germline V lookup: CDR1 SGDLS, CDR2 YYNGEE. The CDR3 DNA sequence: TGTGCCAGCAGCGTTAAAGGGGGTTCCAGGTACCACAATGAGCAGTTCTTC. Protein sequence: CASSVKGGSRYHNEQFF. The variable domain in full, with the rest retrieved from reference TRBV9 and TRBJ2-1, is DSGVTQTPKHLITATGQRVTLRCSPRSGDLSVYWYQQSLDQGLQFLIQYYNGEERAKGNILERFSAQQFPDLHSELNLSSLELGDSALYFCASSVKGGSRYHNEQFFGPGTRLTVL.

The genes are TRBV28 and TRBJ2-1; perhaps TRBD1 as D (6 bases). The CDR3 consists of 13 residues. Germline values: CDR1 MDHEN, CDR2 SYDVKM. The V and J ends lost 4 bases and 8 bases respectively, with 12 bases between them. The chain's CDR3 is CASSYRESHEQFF. CDR3 nucleotides: TGTGCCAGCAGTTACAGGGAATCCCATGAGCAGTTCTTC.

The rearrangement uses TRBV7-6 and TRBJ2-1; tentatively, D is TRBD1 (6 bases). Germline values: CDR1 SGHVS, CDR2 FNYEAQ. CDR3 length: 16 amino acids. V was clipped by 5 bases and J by 1 base, with 15 bases between them. CDR3 DNA sequence: TGTGCCAGCAGCCCAGTAACAGGGATGTCCTACAATGAGCAGTTCTTC. Translation gives CASSPVTGMSYNEQFF.

This clone was detected once. The same CDR3 is also encoded by other DNA sequences in this sample. V gene TRBV9 combines with J gene TRBJ2-2, with D possibly being TRBD2 (5 bases). The germline V gene encodes CDR1 SGDLS and CDR2 YYNGEE. The CDR3 consists of 13 residues. V was trimmed by 0 bases and J by 5 bases, leaving 5 bases between them. CDR3 in DNA: TGTGCCAGCAGCGTAGGCGGGACCGGGGAGCTGTTTTTT. Translating gives CASSVGGTGELFF.

This chain uses TRBV11-2 with TRBJ1-5; possibly TRBD1 for D (5 bases). V was trimmed by 0 bases and J by 3 bases, leaving 9 bases between them. Germline V gene lookup returns CDR1 SGHAT and CDR2 FQNNGV. The CDR3 has 15 amino acids. The CDR3 coding sequence is TGTGCCAGCAGCTTAGATCCAGGGCACAATCAGCCCCAGCATTTT. Its translation is CASSLDPGHNQPQHF.

The CDR3 loop reads CASSSYRAKSSYEQYF. The DNA of the CDR3 is TGTGCCAGCAGCTCGTACAGGGCGAAAAGCTCCTACGAGCAGTACTTC. The chain is built from TRBV7-8 and TRBJ2-7; the D gene is possibly TRBD1 (6 bases). Trimming cost V 4 bases and J 0 bases, with 16 bases left between them. The CDR3 runs 16 residues. CDR1 is SGHVS, CDR2 FQNEAQ, per germline. The full variable domain, its missing parts supplied by reference TRBV7-8 and TRBJ2-7, is GAGVSQSPRYKVAKRGQDVALRCDPISGHVSLFWYQQALGQGPEFLTYFQNEAQLDKSGLPSDRFFAERPEGSVSTLKIQRTQQEDSAVYLCASSSYRAKSSYEQYFGPGTRLTVT.

This chain connects TRBV5-6 to TRBJ2-1, with 12 bases identical to TRBD2. V dropped 3 bases and J dropped 9; count of bases not matched to a gene: 4. The germline CDR1 and CDR2 sequences are SGHDT and YYEEEE. The CDR3 length is 14 residues. The CDR3 DNA reads as TGTGCCAGCAGCTCTAGCGGGAGGGCCACTGAGCAGTTCTTC. Its translation is CASSSSGRATEQFF.

This clone has a single count. The chain couples TRBV6-1 to TRBJ1-2; D not resolved. V was shortened by 1 base and J by 0 bases, with 12 bases between the two germline ends. The CDR3 spans 16 residues. Germline CDR1 and CDR2: MNHNS and SASEGT. This CDR3 reads CASSEGASGANYGYTF. The CDR3 DNA reads TGTGCCAGCAGTGAAGGCGCGTCGGGTGCTAACTATGGCTACACCTTC.

The DNA for the CDR3 is TGTGCCAGCCGGGCAGGGGCCTCCTATAATTCACCCCTCCACTTT. The encoded protein is CASRAGASYNSPLHF. The chain employs TRBV6-5 and TRBJ1-6, with a weak D call TRBD1 (6 bases). Germline lookup yields CDR1 MNHEY and CDR2 SVGAGI. The CDR3 has 15 residues. V was pared by 8 bases and J by 0 bases, with 11 bases between.

The chain employs TRBV5-1 and TRBJ1-2, with a weak D call TRBD1 (6 bases). Deletions cut 4 bases from V and 7 bases from J, with 20 bases between. This CDR3 spans 15 amino acids. The germline V gene has CDR1 SGHRS and CDR2 YFSETQ. CDR3 in DNA: TGCGCCAGCAGCGACGTCGGCACAGGGAGCGGTGGCTACACCTTC. Protein product: CASSDVGTGSGGYTF.

V and J are TRBV28 and TRBJ2-3; 8 nucleotides align to TRBD1. CDR1 MDHEN and CDR2 SYDVKM come from the germline V gene. J was trimmed by 2 bases and V by 6 bases; bases with no gene match: 13. CDR3 length: 17 amino acids. The CDR3, as DNA: TGTGCCAGCAGCCCTCTACGCAAGACAGGGGACACAGATACGCAGTATTTT. This sequence encodes CASSPLRKTGDTDTQYF.

The V call is TRBV11-2, the J call TRBJ2-3; D is perhaps TRBD1 (5 bases). The CDR3 runs to 13 residues. Per the germline V gene, CDR1 is SGHAT and CDR2 is FQNNGV. V was shortened by 3 bases and J by 5 bases, with 9 bases between the two germline ends. The CDR3 here is CASSFRGLDTQYF. The CDR3 DNA reads as TGTGCCAGCAGCTTTAGGGGCTTAGATACGCAGTATTTT.

The gene calls are TRBV6-1 and TRBJ1-6; weak D call: TRBD1 (6 bases). V was shortened by 3 bases and J by 10 bases, with 13 bases between the two germline ends. Germline CDR1 and CDR2: MNHNS and SASEGT. This CDR3 has 14 amino acids. This CDR3 reads CASSDGGARSPLHF. The DNA of the CDR3 is TGTGCCAGCAGTGACGGGGGGGCGAGGTCACCCCTCCACTTT.

The rearrangement links TRBV6-1 to TRBJ2-1; 7 bases are shared with TRBD2. This CDR3 is 13 amino acids long. After removal of 2 bases from V and 14 bases from J, the junction contained 9 bases not matched to a gene. Germline V lookup: CDR1 MNHNS, CDR2 SASEGT. CDR3 sequence reads: CASSEMASGEEFF. The CDR3 DNA follows: TGTGCCAGCAGTGAAATGGCCAGCGGGGAAGAGTTCTTC.

The J gene is TRBJ2-2, the V gene TRBV6-2 or TRBV6-3; 9 bases are a match to TRBD2. V lost 5 bases and J lost 4; bases outside the gene matches: 8. This CDR3 has 16 amino acids. Looked up from germline, CDR1 is MNHEY and CDR2 is SVGEGT. CDR3 nucleotides: TGTGCCAGCAGTAGGCCCCTAGCGGGAACCACCGGGGAGCTGTTTTTT. Translation gives CASSRPLAGTTGELFF.

This chain joins TRBV19 and TRBJ1-2; D might be TRBD1 (6 bases). Per the germline V gene, CDR1 is LNHDA and CDR2 is SQIVND (reference sequence). This CDR3 contains 13 residues. Trimming took off 9 bases at V and 1 base at J, with 12 bases between the two ends. CDR3 protein: CASRGGFNYGYTF. The CDR3 region has the DNA TGTGCCAGCAGAGGGGGATTTAACTATGGCTACACCTTC.

A word on this clone: One end of the junction does not line up with germline, which may come from a read error. The chain employs TRBV12-3 or TRBV12-4 and TRBJ1-1; D is unclear. This CDR3 is built from 11 residues. CDR3 coding DNA: TGTGCCAGCAGTTTAGGGTACCGGGTAAGCTTT. Translation gives CASSLGYRVSF.

This rearrangement joins TRBV19 to TRBJ1-5; no reliable D call. Trimming removed 4 bases at V and 2 bases at J, with 18 bases between. The CDR3 spans 17 residues. Germline lookup yields CDR1 LNHDA and CDR2 SQIVND (reference sequence). The CDR3 bases are TGTGCCAGTAGTACAGATCAGGTGGGAGGAGGCAATCAGCCCCAGCATTTT. Translated, it gives CASSTDQVGGGNQPQHF.

The chain carries TRBV7-9 and TRBJ2-5; D gene uncertain. The germline V gene encodes CDR1 SEHNR and CDR2 FQNEAQ (reference sequence). This CDR3 spans 13 amino acids. V lost 3 bases and J lost 4, with 9 bases in between. The CDR3 loop reads CASSFSLRETQYF. In DNA, the CDR3 is TGTGCCAGCAGCTTCTCTCTTCGAGAGACCCAGTACTTC.

The chain combines TRBV28 with TRBJ1-2, with D maybe TRBD1 (5 bases). Germline V gene data show CDR1 as MDHEN and CDR2 as SYDVKM. Trimming pared 6 bases from V and 5 bases from J, leaving 13 bases between. This CDR3 is built from 13 residues. CDR3 nucleotides: TGTGCCAGCAGCCCGACAGTATTATATGGCTACACCTTC. As protein: CASSPTVLYGYTF.

The chain carries TRBV7-9 and TRBJ2-1, with a tentative D call TRBD2 (6 bases). V was shortened by 5 bases and J by 8 bases, with 13 bases between the two germline ends. The CDR3 is 13 amino acids. CDR1 and CDR2 from the germline V gene are SEHNR and FQNEAQ (reference sequence). CDR3 DNA sequence: TGTGCCAGCAGCCCCCGGGAGATCGATGAGCAGTTCTTC. Its translation is CASSPREIDEQFF.

This clone was seen once. The rearrangement joins TRBV11-2 to TRBJ2-5; no clear D. Germline V gives CDR1 SGHAT, CDR2 FQNNGV. The V end lost 3 bases, the J end lost 5 bases, and 7 bases lay between the germline ends. The CDR3 has 12 amino acids. CDR3 nucleotides: TGTGCCAGCAGCTTTAGTCCCGAGACCCAGTACTTC. Protein sequence: CASSFSPETQYF.

The gene calls are TRBV6-5 and TRBJ2-1, with 8 bases fitting TRBD1. V dropped 6 bases and J dropped 6; count of bases not matched to a gene: 10. The CDR3 extends over 15 amino acids. In germline, CDR1 is MNHEY, CDR2 SVGAGI. The CDR3 is CASSRPGGRVNEQFF. In DNA form, the CDR3 reads TGTGCCAGCAGCCGCCCAGGGGGCAGGGTCAATGAGCAGTTCTTC.

The CDR3 DNA reads TGTGCCAGCAGCGTAAATGAGCGGGGATGGGGCGAGCAGTACTTC. It specifies CASSVNERGWGEQYF. The chain employs TRBV9 and TRBJ2-7; 7 bases are shared with TRBD2. The ends lost 1 base at V and 6 bases at J; junction bases unmatched: 10. CDR1 is SGDLS and CDR2 is YYNGEE in the germline V gene. CDR3 length: 15 residues.